These 24 T cell receptor beta chains were sequenced from one sample in a study of cytomegalovirus exposure and HLA in healthy donors. The PCR ran on 60 Vbeta and 13 Jbeta primers. Assay used: immunoSEQ multiplex PCR; TCRdb lists only in-frame clones, some missing. The sample carries tens of thousands of clones, over 70% recorded once. Sequencing input: PBMCs. These receptors were obtained from a girl aged 2 to 10 in good health and CMV-seropositive.

This clone occurred once. The chain carries TRBV12-1 and TRBJ2-5; the table's TRBD2 call for D was not verified on the DNA. TRBV12-1 is a known pseudogene. The CDR3 runs to 16 residues. The CDR3 region has the DNA TGTGCCAGCAGCTGCCGACTAGCGGGAGGCCCGGAGACCCAGTACTTC. Translated: CASSCRLAGGPETQYF.

The chain recombines TRBV28 with TRBJ1-1, with 9 bases lining up with TRBD1. Germline V gene sequence: CDR1 MDHEN, CDR2 SYDVKM. CDR3 length: 14 amino acids. V dropped 4 bases and J dropped 4; count of bases not matched to a gene: 4. The CDR3 DNA sequence: TGTGCCAGCAGTTCCCGGGACAGGGCCACTGAAGCTTTCTTT. Translating gives CASSSRDRATEAFF.

The V call is TRBV30, the J call TRBJ2-2, with 7 bases lining up with TRBD1. Unmatched junction bases numbered 8, after V lost 2 bases and J lost 2 bases. The CDR3 spans 16 residues. Germline V gives CDR1 GTSNPN, CDR2 SVGIG (reference sequence). The CDR3 nucleotides are TGTGCCTGGAGTAGGGGGACAGCTCTTAACACCGGGGAGCTGTTTTTT. Translated: CAWSRGTALNTGELFF.

The chain is built from TRBV6-5 and TRBJ1-5; D not certain. The V and J ends lost 6 bases and 0 bases respectively, with 6 bases between them. There are 13 residues in the CDR3. Per the germline V gene, CDR1 is MNHEY and CDR2 is SVGAGI. CDR3: CASSSDSNQPQHF. CDR3 in DNA: TGTGCCAGCAGCTCAGATAGCAATCAGCCCCAGCATTTT.

Comment on this clone: Germline is not matched at one junction end, which may reflect a read error. This sequence joins TRBV10-3 and TRBJ2-1; maybe TRBD2 (7 bases). This CDR3 is 15 amino acids long. The germline V gene has CDR1 ENHRY and CDR2 SYGVKD. CDR3 sequence reads: CAISQGGDSNNEQFF. In DNA, the CDR3 is TGTGCCATCAGCCAAGGGGGGGACTCCAACAATGAGCAGTTCTTC.

The chain couples TRBV15 to TRBJ2-7; 12 nucleotides line up with TRBD2. Germline trimming cut 5 bases from V and 5 bases from J; bases unmatched to any gene: 7. The CDR3 sequence is 15 residues long. Germline CDR1 is LNHNV and CDR2 is YYDKDF (reference sequence). CDR3 nucleotides: TGTGCCACCAGCGCGACTAGCGGGAGAACCAACGAGCAGTACTTC. Amino acid sequence: CATSATSGRTNEQYF.

V usage is TRBV4-1 and J usage is TRBJ1-1; 12 nucleotides match TRBD1. The germline gives CDR1 MGHRA, CDR2 YSYEKL. V shed 3 bases, J shed 10 bases, and the junction held 9 bases outside the gene matches. CDR3 length: 15 residues. CDR3 DNA sequence: TGCGCCAGCAGCCAGGCGGGACAGGGGGCATCTTCAGCTTTCTTT. Translation gives CASSQAGQGASSAFF.

This CDR3 is CSVGTNTEAFF. In DNA, the CDR3 is TGCAGCGTTGGAACTAACACTGAAGCTTTCTTT. The chain couples TRBV29-1 to TRBJ1-1; D gene unclear. The CDR3 is 11 residues long. The germline gives CDR1 SQVTM, CDR2 ANQGSEA. Trimming took 4 bases from V and 2 from J, leaving 5 bases between them.

V and J are TRBV9 and TRBJ1-1; TRBD1 aligns across 8 bases. J lost 7 bases, V lost 3 bases, and 5 bases had no gene match. Germline assignment: CDR1 SGDLS and CDR2 YYNGEE. The CDR3 is made up of 13 amino acids. CDR3 sequence (DNA): TGTGCCAGCAGCGCGAATGACAGGGGTGAAGCTTTCTTT. Translated, it gives CASSANDRGEAFF.

The V and J genes are TRBV15 and TRBJ1-1; a possible D gene is TRBD1 (5 bases). Germline values: CDR1 LNHNV, CDR2 YYDKDF (reference sequence). The CDR3 consists of 16 residues. Trimming pared 0 bases from V and 3 bases from J, leaving 14 bases between. The DNA of the CDR3 is TGTGCCACCAGCAGAGATAGGTACAGGAGAGACACTGAAGCTTTCTTT. Its translation: CATSRDRYRRDTEAFF.

In the case of this clone: The sample contains more than one DNA sequence encoding this CDR3. V usage is TRBV4-1 and J usage is TRBJ2-1; D is unresolved. The germline CDR1 and CDR2 sequences are MGHRA and YSYEKL. The CDR3 consists of 14 residues. Trimming left V 3 bases short and J 0 bases short, with 6 bases between. CDR3 bases: TGCGCCAGCAGCCAGGCTGGCTCCTACAATGAGCAGTTCTTC. Its protein product is CASSQAGSYNEQFF.

This sequence joins TRBV5-5 and TRBJ2-7; 8 nucleotides match TRBD2. Per the germline V gene, CDR1 is SGHKS and CDR2 is YYEKEE (reference sequence). This CDR3 is built from 15 residues. The V and J ends lost 1 base and 3 bases, in that order; junction bases with no gene match: 6. CDR3 region: CASSLQLAAYYEQYF. The CDR3 DNA sequence: TGTGCCAGCAGCTTGCAACTAGCGGCGTACTACGAGCAGTACTTC.

The rearrangement joins TRBV18 to TRBJ1-4; D is unclear. The CDR3 is 14 residues long. Germline CDR1 KGHSH, CDR2 LQKENI. The V end lost 1 base, the J end lost 2 bases, and 5 bases lay between the germline ends. The CDR3 reads CASSPRQTNEKLFF. The CDR3 DNA is TGTGCCAGCTCACCACGCCAGACTAATGAAAAACTGTTTTTT.

J is TRBJ1-5 and V is TRBV27; 10 bases are shared with TRBD1. The CDR3 runs 14 residues. In germline, CDR1 is MNHEY, CDR2 SMNVEV (reference sequence). Trimming took 5 bases from V and 10 from J; bases not matched to a gene: 8. The CDR3 DNA reads as TGTGCCAGCAGTGCAGGACAGGGGGGCGTTCCCCAGCATTTT. As protein: CASSAGQGGVPQHF.

The V and J genes are TRBV4-1 and TRBJ2-7, with TRBD2 matching over 14 bases. The V segment lost 4 bases and the J segment 2 bases; nucleotides outside the gene matches: 7. Germline assignment: CDR1 MGHRA and CDR2 YSYEKL. This CDR3 is built from 17 residues. This CDR3 is CASSLGTSGSSAYEQYF. CDR3 DNA sequence: TGCGCCAGCAGCCTAGGGACTAGCGGGAGTTCAGCCTACGAGCAGTACTTC.

The rearrangement uses TRBV28 and TRBJ1-3; 8 positions match TRBD1. Germline CDR1 and CDR2: MDHEN and SYDVKM. The CDR3 has 14 amino acids. The V segment lost 11 bases and the J segment 4 bases; nucleotides outside the gene matches: 10. The CDR3 DNA follows: TGTGCCTCCTCGAGCTGGACAGGGGGAAACACCATATATTTT. Encoded protein: CASSSWTGGNTIYF.

The CDR3 bases are TGTGCCTGGAACCAGGGTAACACTGAAGCTTTCTTT. This gives the protein CAWNQGNTEAFF. The chain carries TRBV30 and TRBJ1-1, with a tentative D call TRBD1 (5 bases). Trimming left V 4 bases short and J 2 bases short, with 8 bases between. CDR3 length: 12 amino acids. Germline V CDR1 and CDR2: GTSNPN, SVGIG (reference sequence). Looking up the rest from reference TRBV30 and TRBJ1-1 gives the full variable domain: SQTIHQWPATLVQPVGSPLSLECTVEGTSNPNLYWYRQAAGRGLQLLFYSVGIGQISSEVPQNLSASRPQDRQFILSSKKLLLSDSGFYLCAWNQGNTEAFFGQGTRLTVV.

The J gene is TRBJ1-5, the V gene TRBV30; D gene ambiguous. The CDR3 extends over 15 amino acids. From germline, CDR1 is GTSNPN and CDR2 SVGIG (reference sequence). Trimming took 2 bases from V and 3 from J, leaving 14 bases between them. CDR3 sequence (DNA): TGTGCCTGGAGTTTCGGGTCTGTCCCCAATCAGCCCCAGCATTTT. It translates to CAWSFGSVPNQPQHF. Combining the CDR3 with reference TRBV30 and TRBJ1-5 gives the whole variable domain SQTIHQWPATLVQPVGSPLSLECTVEGTSNPNLYWYRQAAGRGLQLLFYSVGIGQISSEVPQNLSASRPQDRQFILSSKKLLLSDSGFYLCAWSFGSVPNQPQHFGDGTRLSIL.

The rearrangement uses TRBV7-8 and TRBJ2-7, with D maybe TRBD2 (6 bases). V lost 1 base and J 5 bases, leaving 6 bases between the germline ends. This CDR3 region has 12 residues. Germline V lookup: CDR1 SGHVS, CDR2 FQNEAQ. The CDR3 is CASSLGGDEQYF. The DNA for the CDR3 is TGTGCCAGCAGCTTAGGCGGGGACGAGCAGTACTTC.

This clone came up a few times. The rearrangement joins TRBV28 to TRBJ2-5; 8 bases are a match to TRBD2. The CDR3 covers 14 residues. Germline trimming cut 6 bases from V and 4 bases from J; bases unmatched to any gene: 7. Germline CDR1 reads MDHEN; CDR2 reads SYDVKM. The CDR3, as DNA: TGTGCCAGCAGCTCGGGAGGGGGTGCAGAGACCCAGTACTTC. Translated, it gives CASSSGGGAETQYF.

V usage is TRBV9 and J usage is TRBJ2-2; 8 nucleotides line up with TRBD2. The CDR3 contains 13 residues. V shed 5 bases and J 5 bases; nucleotides not matched to a gene: 2. Germline V gives CDR1 SGDLS, CDR2 YYNGEE. For the CDR3, the DNA is TGTGCCAGCAGAACTAGCGGAACCGGGGAGCTGTTTTTT. This gives the protein CASRTSGTGELFF.

This clone has just a few counts. The chain couples TRBV7-9 to TRBJ2-5, with 10 bases lining up with TRBD2. The CDR3 has 16 residues. V was pared by 0 bases and J by 5 bases, with 6 bases of the junction left unmatched. In germline, CDR1 is SEHNR, CDR2 FQNEAQ (reference sequence). Here the CDR3 DNA reads TGTGCCAGCAGCTTAGCAGCTAGCGGGAGATCGGAGACCCAGTACTTC. As protein: CASSLAASGRSETQYF.

This chain connects TRBV19 to TRBJ2-7; TRBD1 aligns across 8 bases. J gave up 8 bases and V 4 bases, and 1 base lay outside the gene matches. Germline V gives CDR1 LNHDA, CDR2 SQIVND (reference sequence). The CDR3 contains 11 residues. CDR3 nucleotides: TGTGCCAGTAGTAGGACAGGGAAGCAGTACTTC. As protein: CASSRTGKQYF.

The chain joins TRBV9 to TRBJ1-1; no definite D call. CDR1 is SGDLS and CDR2 is YYNGEE in the germline V gene. This CDR3 contains 13 residues. V shed 2 bases and J shed 1 base, with 6 bases lying between them. Written as DNA, the CDR3 is TGTGCCAGCAGCGTGGCAGGGAACACTGAAGCTTTCTTT. It yields the protein CASSVAGNTEAFF.